These 26 T cell receptor beta chains share one sample of origin, sequenced in a study of regulatory T cells in long-lasting Graves disease. Time point of the sample: persistent/refractory GD, antithyroid drugs over 5 years with positive TRAb. From PBMCs, RNA was extracted and then used to make the TCR library. Libraries of TCR beta came from iRepertoire HTBI primers plus Arm-PCR of CDR3 regions. TCRdb used MiXCR to reprocess the multiplex PCR reads, holding one entry per CDR3 protein. The sample consists of a few hundred thousand distinct CDR3 sequences, 20% to 30% of them appearing once. Sequencing was performed on peripheral blood mononuclear cells (PBMCs), taken when the disease was refractory, from a patient treated with antithyroid drugs. The source of these receptors is a female donor with Graves disease.

The rearrangement links TRBV5-6 to TRBJ1-1; 9 bases align to TRBD1. With 4 bases clipped from V and 5 bases from J, the junction kept 9 bases outside the gene matches. Germline V gene sequence: CDR1 SGHDT, CDR2 YYEEEE. CDR3 size: 15 residues. CDR3: CASSLRTGVGTEAFF. Written as DNA, the CDR3 is TGTGCCAGCAGCCTGAGGACAGGGGTCGGGACTGAAGCTTTCTTT.

V is TRBV3-1 and J is TRBJ1-4; D uncertain. Germline CDR1 and CDR2: LGHDT and YNNKEL (reference sequence). V was clipped by 1 base and J by 6 bases, with 6 bases between them. CDR3 length: 13 amino acids. CDR3 nucleotides: TGTGCCAGCAGCCAAGGTTTGCATGAAAAACTGTTTTTT. Protein: CASSQGLHEKLFF.

The table lists this clonotype with a few counts. The chain recombines TRBV5-1 with TRBJ1-4; weak D call: TRBD1 (6 bases). The germline CDR1 and CDR2 sequences are SGHRS and YFSETQ. V shed 3 bases and J shed 4 bases, with 10 bases lying between them. The CDR3 consists of 14 residues. For the CDR3, the DNA is TGCGCCAGCAGCTCAGGACAGAATAATGAAAAACTGTTTTTT. Translated, it gives CASSSGQNNEKLFF.

This clonotype has more than one count but fewer than ten. The chain uses TRBV4-1 and TRBJ1-6; 8 bases line up with TRBD1. With 5 bases clipped from V and 8 bases from J, the junction kept 8 bases outside the gene matches. The CDR3 totals 15 residues. Germline V gives CDR1 MGHRA, CDR2 YSYEKL. CDR3 region: CASSKPDRDDSPLHF. CDR3 nucleotide sequence: TGCGCCAGCAGCAAACCGGACAGGGATGATTCACCCCTCCACTTT.

Written as DNA, the CDR3 is TGTGCCAGTAGTGCCCCAGGGAAAACTAACTATGGCTACACCTTC. Its protein is CASSAPGKTNYGYTF. The rearrangement links TRBV19 to TRBJ1-2, with D tentatively TRBD1 (5 bases). The CDR3 is 15 residues long. CDR1 is LNHDA, CDR2 SQIVND, per germline (reference sequence). Deletions cut 5 bases from V and 0 bases from J, with 13 bases between.

This clonotype was seen repeatedly, ten times or more. The chain joins TRBV6-1 to TRBJ2-7; 9 nucleotides align to TRBD2. With 1 base clipped from V and 0 bases from J, the junction kept 4 bases outside the gene matches. Germline loops: CDR1 MNHNS, CDR2 SASEGT. CDR3 length equals 16 residues. CDR3 amino acids: CASSEGLAGVSYEQYF. CDR3 nucleotides: TGTGCCAGCAGTGAAGGGTTAGCGGGAGTCTCCTACGAGCAGTACTTC.

This clonotype was observed many times. DNA for the CDR3: TGTGCCAGCAGTGTTCTACAAAATCAGCCCCAGCATTTT. Its translation: CASSVLQNQPQHF. The rearrangement joins TRBV2 to TRBJ1-5; D gene uncertain. The germline V gene encodes CDR1 SNHLY and CDR2 FYNNEI. The CDR3 totals 13 residues. V lost 4 bases and J lost 4, with 8 bases in between.

In this sample, this clonotype turned up a few times. The chain has TRBV24-1 and TRBJ2-1, with 13 nucleotides matching TRBD2. With 3 bases clipped from V and 4 bases from J, the junction kept 8 bases outside the gene matches. The length of the CDR3 is 18 residues. Germline loops: CDR1 KGHDR, CDR2 SFDVKD. CDR3 bases: TGTGCCACCAGTGATCGAGCAAGGACTAGCGGGAGATACAATGAGCAGTTCTTC. Its translation is CATSDRARTSGRYNEQFF.

J is TRBJ2-7 and V is TRBV2; a possible D gene is TRBD2 (7 bases). V was clipped by 4 bases and J by 6 bases, with 16 bases between them. The germline gives CDR1 SNHLY, CDR2 FYNNEI. The CDR3 sequence is 14 residues long. Here the CDR3 DNA reads TGTGCCAGCAGTGCATCCGGGGGAGGGGGCGAGCAGTACTTC. Its protein product is CASSASGGGGEQYF.

This clonotype was found a few times. The CDR3 DNA reads TGTGCCAGCAGTGAAGCGGGGCACCTCAATCAGCCCCAGCATTTT. It translates to CASSEAGHLNQPQHF. The chain recombines TRBV2 with TRBJ1-5; possibly TRBD1 for D (5 bases). CDR1 is SNHLY and CDR2 is FYNNEI in the germline V gene. The CDR3 runs 15 residues. V lost 0 bases to trimming and J lost 3 bases, with 9 bases between them.

CDR3 region: CASSPVGGTDTQYF. DNA of the CDR3: TGTGCCAGCAGCCCGGTGGGAGGCACAGATACGCAGTATTTT. The chain couples TRBV7-2 to TRBJ2-3; TRBD2 is a possible D gene (5 bases). The CDR3 contains 14 residues. Germline loops: CDR1 SGHTA, CDR2 FQGNSA. Between the trimmed V and J ends, which lost 5 bases and 1 base, there was a span of 10 bases. The complete variable domain, with remaining parts taken from reference TRBV7-2 and TRBJ2-3, reads GAGVSQSPSNKVTEKGKDVELRCDPISGHTALYWYRQSLGQGLEFLIYFQGNSAPDKSGLPSDRFSAERTGGSVSTLTIQRTQQEDSAVYLCASSPVGGTDTQYFGPGTRLTVL.

To note about this clonotype: It may be a read error: a sequence one base away is much more abundant. The V call is TRBV28, the J call TRBJ1-6; 11 nucleotides agree with TRBD1. The CDR3 is 16 amino acids. Germline lookup yields CDR1 MDHEN and CDR2 SYDVKM. CDR3 sequence reads: CASRPRDRGMDSPLRF. The CDR3 DNA reads as TGTGCCAGCAGACCCCGGGACAGGGGGATGGATTCACCCCTCCGCTTT.

This chain connects TRBV12-3 or TRBV12-4 to TRBJ1-5; maybe TRBD1 (6 bases). This CDR3 is 14 amino acids long. Trimming shortened V by 8 bases and J by 6 bases, and 17 bases separated the two germline ends. The CDR3 coding sequence is TGTGCCAGCTCAAAAACAGGGTTGAGTCAGCCCCAGCATTTT. Its protein product is CASSKTGLSQPQHF.

This clonotype was detected only a few times. V is TRBV5-1 and J is TRBJ1-2; TRBD1 matches at 9 bases. The V gene's germline CDR1 is SGHRS and CDR2 YFSETQ. The CDR3 runs to 16 residues. Trimming at V came to 3 bases and at J to 7 bases, leaving 13 bases not matched to a gene. CDR3 amino acids: CASSSRDRDLGGGYTF. The CDR3 coding sequence is TGCGCCAGCAGCTCCCGGGACAGGGATTTGGGTGGTGGCTACACCTTC.

J is TRBJ1-2 and V is TRBV9; D ambiguous. The CDR3 loop spans 13 amino acids. CDR1 SGDLS and CDR2 YYNGEE come from the germline V gene. The ends were cut back, 2 bases at V and 4 bases at J, with 9 bases in the middle. Here the CDR3 DNA reads TGTGCCAGCAGCGTTTCTCGCTCCTATGGCTACACCTTC. This encodes CASSVSRSYGYTF.

This clonotype has more than one count but fewer than ten. The rearrangement uses TRBV6-2 or TRBV6-3 and TRBJ1-3; the D is unclear. The CDR3 loop spans 13 amino acids. Germline CDR1 MNHEY, CDR2 SVGEGT. Trimming took off 4 bases at V and 0 bases at J, with 4 bases between the two ends. CDR3: CASSWSSGNTIYF. For the CDR3, the DNA is TGTGCCAGCAGTTGGAGCTCTGGAAACACCATATATTTT.

This clonotype was picked up a small number of times. A much larger clone sits a single nucleotide away, making a read error possible. The chain uses TRBV2 and TRBJ1-1; D perhaps matches TRBD1 (6 bases). CDR1 is SNHLY, CDR2 FYNNEI, per germline. This CDR3 has 14 residues. The CDR3 protein is CASKTQGSNTEASF. DNA for the CDR3: TGTGCCAGCAAGACACAGGGCAGCAACACTGAAGCTTCCTTT. Together with reference TRBV2 and TRBJ1-1, the CDR3 gives the full variable domain: EPEVTQTPSHQVTQMGQEVILRCVPISNHLYFYWYRQILGQKVEFLVSFYNNEISEKSEIFDDQFSVERPDGSNFTLKIRSTKLEDSAMYFCASKTQGSNTEASFGQGTRLTVV.

As concerns this clonotype: The CDR3 carries no conserved terminal phenylalanine or tryptophan, so it likely arises from a read error. The gene calls are TRBV28 and TRBJ1-1; 8 bases are a match to TRBD1. Germline V gives CDR1 MDHEN, CDR2 SYDVKM. Trimming cost V 5 bases and J 10 bases; bases outside gene matches: 12. The CDR3 length is 14 residues. CDR3 bases: TGTGCCAGCAGTCGGGGACAGGCGTCATCTTCAGCTTTCCTT. Translation gives CASSRGQASSSAFL.

This clonotype was recorded at least ten times. CDR3 loop: CAWTGSHNSPLHF. In DNA, the CDR3 is TGTGCCTGGACTGGGAGTCATAATTCACCCCTCCACTTT. This chain joins TRBV30 and TRBJ1-6; D not resolved. V lost 4 bases and J 5 bases, leaving 9 bases between the germline ends. Germline CDR1 reads GTSNPN; CDR2 reads SVGIG (reference sequence). This CDR3 comprises 13 residues.

To note about this clonotype: The germline gene is not matched at one end of the junction; a read error may be the cause. V usage is TRBV7-2 and J usage is TRBJ2-7; 7 bases match TRBD2. CDR3 length equals 15 residues. Germline lookup yields CDR1 SGHTA and CDR2 FQGNSA. The CDR3: CASSPGAGDGYGQYF. CDR3 nucleotides: TGTGCCAGCAGCCCCGGTGCGGGAGACGGGTACGGGCAGTACTTC.

In its sample, this clonotype was seen many times. The CDR3 nucleotides read TGTGCCAGCTGGAAAGGGAGGCGTTCTAACTATGGCTACACCTTC. It yields the protein CASWKGRRSNYGYTF. The chain carries TRBV2 and TRBJ1-2; no reliable D call. The length of the CDR3 is 15 residues. V lost 8 bases to trimming and J lost 0 bases, with 16 bases between them. The V gene's germline CDR1 is SNHLY and CDR2 FYNNEI.

There are many counts of this clonotype. The J gene is TRBJ1-2, the V gene TRBV6-1, with D maybe TRBD1 (6 bases). The ends were cut back, 6 bases at V and 1 base at J, with 9 bases in the middle. CDR1 is MNHNS and CDR2 is SASEGT in the germline V gene. The CDR3 runs 13 residues. The CDR3 DNA is TGTGCCAGCAGCTTGGGACATAACTATGGCTACACCTTC. This sequence encodes CASSLGHNYGYTF.

V usage is TRBV7-9 and J usage is TRBJ1-4; D uncertain. With 6 bases removed from V and 5 bases from J, the gap between germline ends came to 13 bases. Germline CDR1 and CDR2: SEHNR and FQNEAQ (reference sequence). The CDR3 runs 14 residues. CDR3 in amino acids: CASSKNGPNEKLFF. The CDR3 DNA reads as TGTGCCAGCAGTAAGAACGGGCCGAATGAAAAACTGTTTTTT. Supplemented by reference TRBV7-9 and TRBJ1-4, the full variable domain reads DTGVSQNPRHKITKRGQNVTFRCDPISEHNRLYWYRQTLGQGPEFLTYFQNEAQLEKSRLLSDRFSAERPKGSFSTLEIQRTEQGDSAMYLCASSKNGPNEKLFFGSGTQLSVL.

This clonotype was detected only a few times. V is TRBV9 and J is TRBJ2-2, with 8 bases that match TRBD1. V lost 2 bases, J lost 6 bases, and 6 bases stayed unmatched. The V gene's germline CDR1 is SGDLS and CDR2 YYNGEE. The CDR3 is 15 amino acids. The CDR3 sequence: CASSVEDRGAGELFF. The DNA of the CDR3 is TGTGCCAGCAGCGTGGAAGACAGGGGAGCCGGGGAGCTGTTTTTT. The full variable domain, its missing parts supplied by reference TRBV9 and TRBJ2-2, is DSGVTQTPKHLITATGQRVTLRCSPRSGDLSVYWYQQSLDQGLQFLIQYYNGEERAKGNILERFSAQQFPDLHSELNLSSLELGDSALYFCASSVEDRGAGELFFGEGSRLTVL.

The chain combines TRBV9 with TRBJ2-1, with TRBD2 matching 11 bases. The CDR3 runs 15 residues. V shed 3 bases and J 7 bases; nucleotides not matched to a gene: 6. Germline CDR1 and CDR2: SGDLS and YYNGEE. As DNA, the CDR3 is TGTGCCAGCAGCGGTAGCGGGAGGGCCTCTAATGAGCAGTTCTTC. Protein: CASSGSGRASNEQFF. Based on the CDR3 plus reference TRBV9 and TRBJ2-1, the full variable domain is DSGVTQTPKHLITATGQRVTLRCSPRSGDLSVYWYQQSLDQGLQFLIQYYNGEERAKGNILERFSAQQFPDLHSELNLSSLELGDSALYFCASSGSGRASNEQFFGPGTRLTVL.

The V and J genes are TRBV25-1 and TRBJ2-5; D gene uncertain. Germline assignment: CDR1 MGHDK and CDR2 SYGVNS. The CDR3 sequence is 10 residues long. V shed 9 bases and J shed 1 base, with 3 bases lying between them. CDR3 DNA: TGTGCCAGTATCCAAGAGACCCAGTACTTC. Translation: CASIQETQYF. The full variable domain, in which reference TRBV25-1 and TRBJ2-5 provide the parts outside the CDR3, is EADIYQTPRYLVIGTGKKITLECSQTMGHDKMYWYQQDPGMELHLIHYSYGVNSTEKGDLSSESTVSRIRTEHFPLTLESARPSHTSQYLCASIQETQYFGPGTRLLVL.